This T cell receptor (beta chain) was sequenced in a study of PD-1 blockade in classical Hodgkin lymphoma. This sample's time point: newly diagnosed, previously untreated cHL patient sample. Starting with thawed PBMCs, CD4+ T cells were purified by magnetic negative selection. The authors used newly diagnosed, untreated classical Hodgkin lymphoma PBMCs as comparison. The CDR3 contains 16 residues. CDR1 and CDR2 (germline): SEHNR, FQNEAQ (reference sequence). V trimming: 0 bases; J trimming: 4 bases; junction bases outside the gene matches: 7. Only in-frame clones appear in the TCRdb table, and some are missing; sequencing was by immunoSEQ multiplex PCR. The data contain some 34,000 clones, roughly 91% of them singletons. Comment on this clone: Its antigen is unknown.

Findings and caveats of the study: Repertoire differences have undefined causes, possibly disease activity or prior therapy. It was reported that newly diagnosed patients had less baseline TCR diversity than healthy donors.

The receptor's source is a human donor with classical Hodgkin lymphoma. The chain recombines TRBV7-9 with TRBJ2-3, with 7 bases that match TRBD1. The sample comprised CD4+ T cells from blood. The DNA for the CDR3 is TGTGCCAGCAGCTTAGCTCTAGGGGGCATCGCAGATACGCAGTATTTT. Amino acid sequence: CASSLALGGIADTQYF.